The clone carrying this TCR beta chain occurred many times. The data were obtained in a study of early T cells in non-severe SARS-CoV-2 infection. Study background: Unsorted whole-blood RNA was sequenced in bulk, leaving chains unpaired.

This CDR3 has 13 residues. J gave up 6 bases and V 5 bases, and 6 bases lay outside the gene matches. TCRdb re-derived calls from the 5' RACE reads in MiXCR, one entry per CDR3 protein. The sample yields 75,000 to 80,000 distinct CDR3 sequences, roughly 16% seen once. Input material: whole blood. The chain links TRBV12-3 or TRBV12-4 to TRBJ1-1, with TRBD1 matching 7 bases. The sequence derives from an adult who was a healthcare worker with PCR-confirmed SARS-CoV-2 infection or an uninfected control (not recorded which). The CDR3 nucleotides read TGTGCCAGCAGTCCCGACAGGGATCCTGAAGCTTTCTTT. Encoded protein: CASSPDRDPEAFF.